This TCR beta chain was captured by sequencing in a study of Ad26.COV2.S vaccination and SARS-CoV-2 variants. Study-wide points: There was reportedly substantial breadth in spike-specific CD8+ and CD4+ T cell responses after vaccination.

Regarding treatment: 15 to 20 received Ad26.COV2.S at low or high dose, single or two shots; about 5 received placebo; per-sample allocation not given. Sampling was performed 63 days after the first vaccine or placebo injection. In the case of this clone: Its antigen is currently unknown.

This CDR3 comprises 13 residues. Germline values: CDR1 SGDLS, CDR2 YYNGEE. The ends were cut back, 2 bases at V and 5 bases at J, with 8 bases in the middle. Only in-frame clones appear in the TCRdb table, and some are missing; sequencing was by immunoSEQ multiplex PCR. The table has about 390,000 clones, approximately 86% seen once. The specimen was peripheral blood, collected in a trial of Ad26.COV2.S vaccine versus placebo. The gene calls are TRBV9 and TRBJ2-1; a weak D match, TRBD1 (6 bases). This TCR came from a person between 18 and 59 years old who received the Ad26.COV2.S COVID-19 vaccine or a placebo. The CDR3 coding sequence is TGTGCCAGCAGCGTGGGGACACACAATGAGCAGTTCTTC. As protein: CASSVGTHNEQFF.